The 29 T cell receptor beta chains below all came from one sample that was sequenced in a study of T cells expressing NK-cell markers. Reprocessing the 5' RACE reads, TCRdb reports a single entry for every CDR3 protein and omits DNA. The sample shows more than 400,000 distinct CDR3 sequences, and under 7.5% sits with its ten largest clones. Sequenced sample: blood T cells: a sorted CD56 or NKG2C T cell subset, CD4+ or CD8+ T cells, or bulk PBMC T cells (not recorded which). These receptors were collected from a woman aged 18 to 75 in good health.

The genes are TRBV5-1 and TRBJ2-1; checking the TCRdb D call of TRBD2 is not possible without DNA. The CDR3 consists of 15 residues. CDR1 is SGHRS and CDR2 is YFSETQ in the germline V gene. This CDR3 is CASSRGLARYNEQFF.

The CDR3: CSVAPGTGGTQYF. The genes are TRBV29-1 and TRBJ2-5; as DNA is missing, the TRBD1 call by TCRdb cannot be tested. Germline V gene sequence: CDR1 SQVTM, CDR2 ANQGSEA. This CDR3 spans 13 amino acids.

The chain joins TRBV5-1 to TRBJ2-6; TCRdb indicates TRBD1, and absent DNA this call remains unverified. The CDR3 extends over 18 amino acids. Germline CDR1 and CDR2: SGHRS and YFSETQ. CDR3 sequence reads: CASSRIGTGRSGANVLTF.

The chain couples TRBV3-1 to TRBJ2-7; TCRdb outputs TRBD1, but without DNA this stays unchecked. Germline V gives CDR1 LGHDT, CDR2 YNNKEL (reference sequence). The CDR3 loop spans 14 amino acids. The CDR3 loop reads CASSHAGSLNEQYF.

V usage is TRBV12-3 or TRBV12-4 and J usage is TRBJ2-2; TCRdb selects TRBD1, and the lack of DNA leaves this call unchecked. The CDR3 loop spans 15 amino acids. The CDR3 sequence is CASSGSGTGVGELFF.

The chain employs TRBV15 and TRBJ2-3; TCRdb designates TRBD2, a call that cannot be tested without DNA. The CDR3 has 16 amino acids. Germline CDR1 is LNHNV and CDR2 is YYDKDF (reference sequence). CDR3 in amino acids: CATSRERGGAPDTQYF.

The rearrangement links TRBV30 to TRBJ1-2. CDR3 size: 13 residues. Germline assignment: CDR1 GTSNPN and CDR2 SVGIG (reference sequence). CDR3 sequence reads: CAWSWSHQYGYTF.

The chain carries TRBV29-1 and TRBJ1-2. The CDR3 is 14 residues long. Germline CDR1 is SQVTM and CDR2 is ANQGSEA. CDR3 region: CSVARLGQEYGYTF.

The chain recombines TRBV6-5 with TRBJ2-5; TCRdb proposes TRBD2, but this gene call is untestable without DNA. The length of the CDR3 is 14 residues. Germline lookup yields CDR1 MNHEY and CDR2 SVGAGI. CDR3 amino acids: CASSYEAGVETQYF.

The rearrangement links TRBV9 to TRBJ2-1; TCRdb calls TRBD2, which cannot be checked without DNA. This CDR3 region has 14 residues. Germline V gene data show CDR1 as SGDLS and CDR2 as YYNGEE. The CDR3 spells CASSSRGRGNEQFF. The whole variable domain, remainder taken from reference TRBV9 and TRBJ2-1, is DSGVTQTPKHLITATGQRVTLRCSPRSGDLSVYWYQQSLDQGLQFLIQYYNGEERAKGNILERFSAQQFPDLHSELNLSSLELGDSALYFCASSSRGRGNEQFFGPGTRLTVL.

V gene TRBV5-1 combines with J gene TRBJ2-1; the D gene TCRdb calls, TRBD1, cannot be checked with no DNA. Germline V gene data show CDR1 as SGHRS and CDR2 as YFSETQ. CDR3 size: 16 residues. CDR3 sequence: CASSIWTESPYNEQFF. Using reference TRBV5-1 and TRBJ2-1 for the parts outside the CDR3, the full variable domain is KAGVTQTPRYLIKTRGQQVTLSCSPISGHRSVSWYQQTPGQGLQFLFEYFSETQRNKGNFPGRFSGRQFSNSRSEMNVSTLELGDSALYLCASSIWTESPYNEQFFGPGTRLTVL.

The chain uses TRBV20-1 and TRBJ2-7; TCRdb gives TRBD1 as the D gene, but with no DNA this cannot be confirmed. CDR3 length equals 16 residues. Germline-derived CDR1 and CDR2 are DFQATT and SNEGSKA (reference sequence). This CDR3 reads CSASPQGARIVYEQYF.

The rearrangement joins TRBV11-2 to TRBJ2-4; the D call of TRBD2 rests on TCRdb alone, since no DNA is present to check it. Germline V gene lookup returns CDR1 SGHAT and CDR2 FQNNGV. This CDR3 contains 20 residues. CDR3 loop: CASSLELLTSEDLAKNIQYF. The whole variable domain, filled in from reference TRBV11-2 and TRBJ2-4, reads EAGVAQSPRYKIIEKRQSVAFWCNPISGHATLYWYQQILGQGPKLLIQFQNNGVVDDSQLPKDRFSAERLKGVDSTLKIQPAKLEDSAVYLCASSLELLTSEDLAKNIQYFGAGTRLSVL.

The chain joins TRBV7-3 to TRBJ2-1; TCRdb picks TRBD1, but there is no DNA to check that call. Germline loops: CDR1 SGHTA, CDR2 FQGTGA. The CDR3 totals 16 residues. The CDR3 here is CASSLTGTSSYNEQFF.

The chain has TRBV15 and TRBJ2-1; the TRBD2 assignment by TCRdb is unverifiable without DNA. CDR1 is LNHNV, CDR2 YYDKDF, per germline (reference sequence). The CDR3 runs 15 residues. The CDR3 sequence: CATSSEELTRIEQFF. The entire variable domain, with the rest obtained from reference TRBV15 and TRBJ2-1, is as follows: DAMVIQNPRYQVTQFGKPVTLSCSQTLNHNVMYWYQQKSSQAPKLLFHYYDKDFNNEADTPDNFQSRRPNTSFCFLDIRSPGLGDTAMYLCATSSEELTRIEQFFGPGTRLTVL.

The rearrangement joins TRBV6-1 to TRBJ2-4; there is no DNA to check the TCRdb D call of TRBD1. The CDR3 contains 17 residues. Germline V gene sequence: CDR1 MNHNS, CDR2 SASEGT. CDR3 sequence reads: CASSPPAAGLAKNIQYF.

The J gene is TRBJ2-1, the V gene TRBV5-1; TCRdb reports TRBD1, a call that lacks DNA to check it against. The CDR3 covers 18 residues. Germline lookup yields CDR1 SGHRS and CDR2 YFSETQ. CDR3 residues: CASSSKLEGTGYYNEQFF.

The chain recombines TRBV5-1 with TRBJ2-1; TCRdb proposes TRBD1, but this gene call is untestable without DNA. CDR3 size: 14 residues. The V gene's germline CDR1 is SGHRS and CDR2 YFSETQ. CDR3 protein: CASSLIRTGNEQFF.

The V call is TRBV3-1, the J call TRBJ1-5; TCRdb gives TRBD1 as the D gene, but with no DNA this cannot be confirmed. The CDR3 covers 15 residues. Germline CDR1 and CDR2: LGHDT and YNNKEL (reference sequence). CDR3 region: CASSFRGTSNQPQHF.

The V and J genes are TRBV14 and TRBJ2-7; TCRdb outputs TRBD2, but without DNA this stays unchecked. Germline assignment: CDR1 SGHDN and CDR2 FVKESK. The CDR3 sequence is 13 residues long. CDR3 in amino acids: CASSLLPWNEQYF.

The rearrangement links TRBV7-2 to TRBJ2-2; TCRdb's D gene call, TRBD2, goes unchecked for lack of DNA. The length of the CDR3 is 16 residues. The germline V gene encodes CDR1 SGHTA and CDR2 FQGNSA. The CDR3 sequence is CASSLVGGTITGELFF.

This chain uses TRBV7-2 with TRBJ2-2; TCRdb returns TRBD2, unconfirmable since there is no DNA. Germline lookup yields CDR1 SGHTA and CDR2 FQGNSA. The CDR3 runs to 14 residues. The CDR3 is CASSSGLNTGQLFF.

The genes are TRBV12-3 or TRBV12-4 and TRBJ2-7; TCRdb reports TRBD1, a call that lacks DNA to check it against. The CDR3 runs to 16 residues. CDR3 region: CASSPKWWGQGTEQYF.

The chain recombines TRBV6-4 with TRBJ2-3; without DNA, the TCRdb call of TRBD2 cannot be checked. Germline V gene lookup returns CDR1 MRHNA and CDR2 SNTAGT. This CDR3 region has 15 residues. CDR3 sequence reads: CASSNRAQASDTQYF.

The chain links TRBV29-1 to TRBJ2-1. This CDR3 is built from 14 residues. Germline V gives CDR1 SQVTM, CDR2 ANQGSEA. The CDR3 is CSVVLKLSYNEQFF.

The CDR3 loop reads CASSPTPGELFF. This chain uses TRBV18 with TRBJ2-2. Germline CDR1 KGHSH, CDR2 LQKENI. There are 12 residues in the CDR3.

The chain is built from TRBV4-3 and TRBJ1-4. The CDR3 length is 16 residues. The germline V gene has CDR1 LGHNA and CDR2 YSLEER. The CDR3 loop reads CASSQDLRVGDEKLFF.

The chain combines TRBV6-2 or TRBV6-3 with TRBJ1-4. In germline, CDR1 is MNHEY, CDR2 SVGEGT. This CDR3 comprises 15 residues. The CDR3 region is CASSYERLANEKLFF.

The V gene is TRBV19, the J gene TRBJ2-1. Germline assignment: CDR1 LNHDA and CDR2 SQIVND (reference sequence). CDR3 length: 16 residues. This CDR3 is CASRPSRQGPYNEQFF.